This T cell receptor (beta chain) emerged from a study of CD8+ T cells in alopecia areata. Trimming took 5 bases from V and 2 from J, leaving 15 bases between them. The germline gives CDR1 SGHTA, CDR2 FQGTGA. CDR3 length: 15 residues. After isolation, RNA underwent reverse transcription to generate cDNA as the sequencing template. Here immunoSEQ multiplex PCR was the method, and the copy in TCRdb shows in-frame clones only, minus some. The table includes some 180,000 clones, 45% to 70% detected once. The receptor's source is a human donor in good health. This rearrangement joins TRBV7-3 to TRBJ2-5, with D possibly being TRBD1 (7 bases). The sequenced sample consisted of CD8+ T cells sorted from blood. The CDR3 DNA sequence: TGTGCCAGCAGCCCGGAGGGGGCAGAACAAGAGACCCAGTACTTC. It specifies CASSPEGAEQETQYF. Looking up the rest from reference TRBV7-3 and TRBJ2-5 gives the full variable domain: GAGVSQTPSNKVTEKGKYVELRCDPISGHTALYWYRQSLGQGPEFLIYFQGTGAADDSGLPNDRFFAVRPEGSVSTLKIQRTERGDSAVYLCASSPEGAEQETQYFGPGTRLLVL.